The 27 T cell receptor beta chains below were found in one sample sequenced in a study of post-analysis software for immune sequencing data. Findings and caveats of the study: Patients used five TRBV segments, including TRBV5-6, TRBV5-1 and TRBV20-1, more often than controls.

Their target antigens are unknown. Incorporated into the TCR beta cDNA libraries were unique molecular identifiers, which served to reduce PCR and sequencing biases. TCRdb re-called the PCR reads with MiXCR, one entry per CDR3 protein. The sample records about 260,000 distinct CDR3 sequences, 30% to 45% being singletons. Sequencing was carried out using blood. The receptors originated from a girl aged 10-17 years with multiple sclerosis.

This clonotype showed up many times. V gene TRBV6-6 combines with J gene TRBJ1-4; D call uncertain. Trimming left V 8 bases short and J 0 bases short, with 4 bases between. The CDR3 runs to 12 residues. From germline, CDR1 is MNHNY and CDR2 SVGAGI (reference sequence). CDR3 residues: CASAATNEKLFF. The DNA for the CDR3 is TGTGCCAGCGCAGCAACTAATGAAAAACTGTTTTTT.

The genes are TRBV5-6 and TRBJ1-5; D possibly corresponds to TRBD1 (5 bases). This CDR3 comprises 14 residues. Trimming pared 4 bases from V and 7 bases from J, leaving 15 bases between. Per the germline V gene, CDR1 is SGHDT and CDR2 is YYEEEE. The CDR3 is CASSRRQLIQPQHF. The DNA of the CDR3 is TGTGCCAGCAGCCGAAGACAGCTTATACAGCCCCAGCATTTT.

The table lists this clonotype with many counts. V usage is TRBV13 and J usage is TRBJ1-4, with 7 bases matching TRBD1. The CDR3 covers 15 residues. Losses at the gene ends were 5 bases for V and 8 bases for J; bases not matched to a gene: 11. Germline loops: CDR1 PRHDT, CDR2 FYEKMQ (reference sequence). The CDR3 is CASSLSGDSEEKLFF. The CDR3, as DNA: TGTGCCAGCAGCCTTAGTGGGGACAGCGAAGAAAAACTGTTTTTT.

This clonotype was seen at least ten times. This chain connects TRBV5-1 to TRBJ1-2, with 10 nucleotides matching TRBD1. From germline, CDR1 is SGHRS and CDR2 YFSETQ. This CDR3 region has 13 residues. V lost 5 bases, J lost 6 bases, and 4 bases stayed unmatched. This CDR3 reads CASRPGTGDGYTF. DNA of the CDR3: TGCGCCAGCAGACCCGGGACAGGGGATGGCTACACCTTC. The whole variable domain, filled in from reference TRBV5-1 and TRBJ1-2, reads KAGVTQTPRYLIKTRGQQVTLSCSPISGHRSVSWYQQTPGQGLQFLFEYFSETQRNKGNFPGRFSGRQFSNSRSEMNVSTLELGDSALYLCASRPGTGDGYTFGSGTRLTVV.

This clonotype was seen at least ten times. CDR3 sequence reads: CSATGQGDAPYGYTF. The CDR3 DNA reads as TGCAGTGCCACCGGACAGGGCGACGCCCCTTATGGCTACACCTTC. This chain uses TRBV20-1 with TRBJ1-2; TRBD1 agrees at 8 bases. CDR3 length: 15 residues. Germline-derived CDR1 and CDR2 are DFQATT and SNEGSKA (reference sequence). V was clipped by 6 bases and J by 5 bases; unmatched bases: 14.

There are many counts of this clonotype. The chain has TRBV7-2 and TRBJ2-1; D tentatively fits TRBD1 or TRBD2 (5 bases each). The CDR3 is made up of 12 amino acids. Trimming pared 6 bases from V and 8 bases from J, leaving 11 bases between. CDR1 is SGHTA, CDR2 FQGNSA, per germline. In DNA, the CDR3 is TGTGCCAGCAGTTGGGTGGGGGATGAGCAGTTCTTC. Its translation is CASSWVGDEQFF.

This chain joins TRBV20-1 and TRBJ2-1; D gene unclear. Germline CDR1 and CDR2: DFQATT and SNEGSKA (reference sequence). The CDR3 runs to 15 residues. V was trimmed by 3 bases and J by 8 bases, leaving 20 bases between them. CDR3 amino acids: CSASLTAAIIDEQFF. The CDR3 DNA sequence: TGCAGTGCTAGCTTGACCGCTGCGATAATTGATGAGCAGTTCTTC.

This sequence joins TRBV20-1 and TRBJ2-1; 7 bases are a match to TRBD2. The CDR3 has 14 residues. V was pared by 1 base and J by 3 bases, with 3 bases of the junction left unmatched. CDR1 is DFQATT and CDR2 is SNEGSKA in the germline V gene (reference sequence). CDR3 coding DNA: TGCAGTGCTAGAGGTCGGGAGGTCTACAATGAGCAGTTCTTC. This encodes CSARGREVYNEQFF.

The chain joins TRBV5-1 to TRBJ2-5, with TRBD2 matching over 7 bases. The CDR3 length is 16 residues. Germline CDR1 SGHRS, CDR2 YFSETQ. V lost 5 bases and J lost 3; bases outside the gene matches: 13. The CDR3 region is CASRKGLLAEKETQYF. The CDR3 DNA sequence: TGCGCCAGCAGAAAGGGGTTGCTAGCGGAAAAAGAGACCCAGTACTTC.

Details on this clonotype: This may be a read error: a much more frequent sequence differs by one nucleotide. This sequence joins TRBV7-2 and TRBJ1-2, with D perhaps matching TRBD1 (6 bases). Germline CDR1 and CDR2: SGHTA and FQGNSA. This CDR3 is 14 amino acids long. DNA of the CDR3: TGTGCCAGCAGCCCAGGGACGGCGGGGGCTGGCTGCACCTTC. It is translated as CASSPGTAGAGCTF. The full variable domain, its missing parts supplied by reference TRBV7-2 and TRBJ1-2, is GAGVSQSPSNKVTEKGKDVELRCDPISGHTALYWYRQSLGQGLEFLIYFQGNSAPDKSGLPSDRFSAERTGGSVSTLTIQRTQQEDSAVYLCASSPGTAGAGCTFGSGTRLTVV.

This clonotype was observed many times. The CDR3 loop reads CASSPLPSGGEQFF. CDR3 in DNA: TGTGCCAGCAGCCCCCTCCCTAGCGGGGGGGAGCAGTTCTTC. V gene TRBV7-9 combines with J gene TRBJ2-1, with 11 bases identical to TRBD2. CDR1 is SEHNR and CDR2 is FQNEAQ in the germline V gene (reference sequence). This CDR3 is 14 amino acids long. The V and J ends lost 5 bases and 10 bases, in that order; junction bases with no gene match: 7.

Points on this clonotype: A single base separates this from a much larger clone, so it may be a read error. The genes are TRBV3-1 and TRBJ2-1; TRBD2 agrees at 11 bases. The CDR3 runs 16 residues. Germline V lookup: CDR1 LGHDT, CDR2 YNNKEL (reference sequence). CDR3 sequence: CAGSHARLAGTDEQFF. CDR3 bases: TGTGCCGGCAGCCATGCGCGACTAGCGGGGACGGATGAGCAGTTCTTC.

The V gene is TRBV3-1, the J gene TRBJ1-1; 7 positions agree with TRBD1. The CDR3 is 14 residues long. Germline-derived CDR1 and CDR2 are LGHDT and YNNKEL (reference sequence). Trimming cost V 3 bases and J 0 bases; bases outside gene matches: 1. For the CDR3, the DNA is TGTGCCAGCAGCCAGGGACAGTTGAACACTGAAGCTTTCTTT. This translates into CASSQGQLNTEAFF.

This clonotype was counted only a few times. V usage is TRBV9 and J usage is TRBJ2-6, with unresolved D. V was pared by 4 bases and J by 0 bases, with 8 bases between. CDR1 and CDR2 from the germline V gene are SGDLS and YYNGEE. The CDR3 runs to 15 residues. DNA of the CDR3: TGTGCCAGCAGCTTTTCCCGCTCTGGGGCCAACGTCCTGACTTTC. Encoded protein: CASSFSRSGANVLTF.

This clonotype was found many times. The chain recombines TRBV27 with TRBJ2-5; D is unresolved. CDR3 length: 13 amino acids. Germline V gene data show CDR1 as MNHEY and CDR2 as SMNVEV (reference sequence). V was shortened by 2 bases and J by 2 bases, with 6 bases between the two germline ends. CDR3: CASSLIEQETQYF. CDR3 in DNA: TGTGCCAGCAGTTTAATAGAACAAGAGACCCAGTACTTC.

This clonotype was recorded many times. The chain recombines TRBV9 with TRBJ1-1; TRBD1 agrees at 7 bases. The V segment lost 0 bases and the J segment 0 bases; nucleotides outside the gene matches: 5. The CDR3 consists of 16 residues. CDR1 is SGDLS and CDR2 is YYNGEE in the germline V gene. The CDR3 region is CASSVDAGTVNTEAFF. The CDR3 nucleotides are TGTGCCAGCAGCGTAGACGCGGGGACAGTGAACACTGAAGCTTTCTTT. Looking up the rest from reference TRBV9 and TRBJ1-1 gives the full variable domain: DSGVTQTPKHLITATGQRVTLRCSPRSGDLSVYWYQQSLDQGLQFLIQYYNGEERAKGNILERFSAQQFPDLHSELNLSSLELGDSALYFCASSVDAGTVNTEAFFGQGTRLTVV.

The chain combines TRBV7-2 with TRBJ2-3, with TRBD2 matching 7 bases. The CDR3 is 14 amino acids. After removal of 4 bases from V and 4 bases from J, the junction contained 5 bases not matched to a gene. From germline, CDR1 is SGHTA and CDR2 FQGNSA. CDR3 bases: TGTGCCAGCAGCTCACGGACTAGTTCAGATACGCAGTATTTT. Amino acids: CASSSRTSSDTQYF.

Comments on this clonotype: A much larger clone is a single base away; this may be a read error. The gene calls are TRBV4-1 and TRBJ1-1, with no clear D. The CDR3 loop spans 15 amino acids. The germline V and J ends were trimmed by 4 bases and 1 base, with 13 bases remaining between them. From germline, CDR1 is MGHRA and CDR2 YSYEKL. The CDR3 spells CASSPHPTENTEAFF. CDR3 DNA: TGCGCCAGCAGCCCACACCCTACAGAGAACACTGAAGCTTTCTTT.

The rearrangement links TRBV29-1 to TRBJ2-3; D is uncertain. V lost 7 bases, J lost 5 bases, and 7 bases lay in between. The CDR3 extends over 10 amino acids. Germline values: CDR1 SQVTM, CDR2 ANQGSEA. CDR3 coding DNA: TGCAGCGCCCGCCTAGATACGCAGTATTTT. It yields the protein CSARLDTQYF.

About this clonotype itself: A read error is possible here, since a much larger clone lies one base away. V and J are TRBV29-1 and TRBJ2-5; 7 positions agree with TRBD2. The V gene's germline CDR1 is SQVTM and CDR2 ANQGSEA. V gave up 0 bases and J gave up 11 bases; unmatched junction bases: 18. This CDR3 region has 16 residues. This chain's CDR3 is CSVEDAGVAGLGEQYF. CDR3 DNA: TGCAGCGTTGAAGACGCGGGAGTAGCGGGTTTAGGTGAGCAGTACTTC.

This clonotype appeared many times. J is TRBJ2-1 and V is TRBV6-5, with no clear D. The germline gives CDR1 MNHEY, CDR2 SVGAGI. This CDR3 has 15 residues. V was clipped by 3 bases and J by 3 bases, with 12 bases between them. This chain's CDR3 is CASSYFPTLYNEQFF. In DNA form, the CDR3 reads TGTGCCAGCAGTTATTTTCCGACTCTCTACAATGAGCAGTTCTTC.

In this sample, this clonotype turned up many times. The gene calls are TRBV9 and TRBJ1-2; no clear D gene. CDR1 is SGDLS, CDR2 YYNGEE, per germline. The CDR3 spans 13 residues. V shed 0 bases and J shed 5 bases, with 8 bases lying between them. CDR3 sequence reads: CASSVGHGYGYTF. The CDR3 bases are TGTGCCAGCAGCGTAGGACATGGGTATGGCTACACCTTC.

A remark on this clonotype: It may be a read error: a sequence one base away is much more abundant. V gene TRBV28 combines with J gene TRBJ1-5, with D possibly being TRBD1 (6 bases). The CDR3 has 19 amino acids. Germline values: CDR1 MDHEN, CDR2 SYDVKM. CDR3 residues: CASSLRRTALGLGKQPQHF. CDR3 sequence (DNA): TGTGCCAGCAGTTTAAGGAGGACAGCACTCGGCCTTGGCAAACAGCCCCAGCATTTT.

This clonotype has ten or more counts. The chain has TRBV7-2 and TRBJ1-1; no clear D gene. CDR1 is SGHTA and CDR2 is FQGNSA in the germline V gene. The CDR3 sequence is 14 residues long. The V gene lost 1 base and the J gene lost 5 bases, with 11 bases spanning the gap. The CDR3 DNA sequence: TGTGCCAGCAGCTTAGTGCCGGGGTTGACTGAAGCTTTCTTT. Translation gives CASSLVPGLTEAFF.

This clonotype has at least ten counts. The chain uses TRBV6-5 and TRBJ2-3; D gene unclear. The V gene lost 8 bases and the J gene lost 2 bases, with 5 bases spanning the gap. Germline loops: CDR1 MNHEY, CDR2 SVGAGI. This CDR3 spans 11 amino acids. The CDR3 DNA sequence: TGTGCCAGCTGGTTCACAGATACGCAGTATTTT. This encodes CASWFTDTQYF.

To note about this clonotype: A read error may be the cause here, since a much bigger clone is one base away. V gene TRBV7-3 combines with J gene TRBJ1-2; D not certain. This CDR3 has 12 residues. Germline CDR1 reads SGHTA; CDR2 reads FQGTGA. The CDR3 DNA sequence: TGTACCAGCAGCTTAGGCCATGGGGGCTACACCTTC. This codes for CTSSLGHGGYTF.

CDR3 sequence reads: CASSHLGTEAFF. The CDR3 nucleotides are TGTGCCAGCAGCCATTTGGGAACTGAAGCTTTCTTT. The chain combines TRBV3-1 with TRBJ1-1; D is unclear. Germline V gene data show CDR1 as LGHDT and CDR2 as YNNKEL (reference sequence). The V end was cut by 3 bases, the J end by 5 bases, with 7 bases between. CDR3 length equals 12 residues.